Listed below are T cell receptor beta chains from one sample, sequenced in a study of shared clonotypes between healthy human individuals. Clones were read by immunoSEQ multiplex PCR, and TCRdb kept only the in-frame ones, dropping some. Found here are roughly 2,000,000 clones, 93% of them singletons; the top ten hold around 1.8%. What was sequenced was naive CD8+ T cells from PBMCs. The receptors originated from a man aged 18 to 35 in good health. Some clones in this sample may be carry-over from other donors' samples. Each CDR3 is given with its conserved first and last residue. The order of the fields is J gene, clone size, D gene, V gene, CDR3 protein, CDR3 DNA. A D gene is named only where the DNA matches it firmly. Some rows mark clone size as missing; the rest say once, few, many or name a class of expanded clone.

j_gene: TRBJ1-1
abundance: .
d_gene: .
v_gene: TRBV6-5
CDR3aa: CASSYRGVSTEAFF
CDR3nt: TGTGCCAGCAGTTATAGGGGGGTGAGCACTGAAGCTTTCTTT

j_gene: TRBJ2-1
abundance: .
d_gene: TRBD2
v_gene: TRBV7-8
CDR3aa: CASTGGASGYNEQFF
CDR3nt: TGTGCCAGCACCGGGGGGGCTAGCGGCTACAATGAGCAGTTCTTC

j_gene: TRBJ1-5
abundance: .
d_gene: .
v_gene: TRBV27
CDR3aa: CASSLSGAGNQPQHF
CDR3nt: TGTGCCAGCAGTTTGTCGGGGGCGGGCAATCAGCCCCAGCATTTT

j_gene: TRBJ2-3
abundance: .
d_gene: .
v_gene: TRBV5-6
CDR3aa: CASSLGQDTQYF
CDR3nt: TGTGCCAGCAGCTTGGGTCAAGATACGCAGTATTTT

j_gene: TRBJ1-1
abundance: .
d_gene: .
v_gene: TRBV5-8
CDR3aa: CASSGKQTGTIPEAFF
CDR3nt: TGTGCCAGCAGCGGTAAACAAACAGGGACGATCCCTGAAGCTTTCTTT

j_gene: TRBJ2-5
abundance: .
d_gene: .
v_gene: TRBV7-9
CDR3aa: CASSLASLAPAKETQYF
CDR3nt: TGTGCCAGCAGCTTAGCGAGTCTAGCGCCCGCCAAAGAGACCCAGTACTTC

j_gene: TRBJ2-1
abundance: .
d_gene: .
v_gene: TRBV27
CDR3aa: CASSLRRDGSYNEQFF
CDR3nt: TGTGCCAGCAGTCTCCGCCGGGACGGAAGCTACAATGAGCAGTTCTTC

j_gene: TRBJ2-7
abundance: .
d_gene: TRBD2
v_gene: TRBV9
CDR3aa: CASSVELAGGEQYF
CDR3nt: TGTGCCAGCAGCGTAGAACTAGCGGGAGGCGAGCAGTACTTC

j_gene: TRBJ2-1
abundance: once
d_gene: TRBD2
v_gene: TRBV7-3
CDR3aa: CASSPLAGPSNEQFF
CDR3nt: TGTGCCAGCAGCCCTCTAGCGGGGCCGAGCAATGAGCAGTTCTTC

j_gene: TRBJ2-7
abundance: .
d_gene: .
v_gene: TRBV4-3
CDR3aa: CASSQAVAVVDSGNYEQYF
CDR3nt: TGCGCCAGCAGCCAAGCAGTCGCCGTGGTCGACTCGGGAAACTACGAGCAGTACTTC

j_gene: TRBJ2-3
abundance: .
d_gene: TRBD2
v_gene: TRBV7-2
CDR3aa: CASSLQGLAGEVDTQYF
CDR3nt: TGTGCCAGCAGCTTACAGGGACTAGCGGGAGAAGTTGATACGCAGTATTTT

j_gene: TRBJ2-3
abundance: .
d_gene: .
v_gene: TRBV7-2
CDR3aa: CASSPTQGWSHTDTQYF
CDR3nt: TGTGCCAGCAGCCCTACACAGGGTTGGAGCCACACAGATACGCAGTATTTT

j_gene: TRBJ2-5
abundance: .
d_gene: TRBD1
v_gene: TRBV5-4
CDR3aa: CASSSDRAQETQYF
CDR3nt: TGTGCCAGCAGCTCGGACAGGGCCCAAGAGACCCAGTACTTC

j_gene: TRBJ2-7
abundance: .
d_gene: .
v_gene: TRBV5-4
CDR3aa: CASSRGPLTYEQYF
CDR3nt: TGTGCCAGCTCCAGGGGTCCACTTACCTACGAGCAGTACTTC

j_gene: TRBJ2-2
abundance: .
d_gene: TRBD2
v_gene: TRBV2
CDR3aa: CASRTSGITFGELFF
CDR3nt: TGTGCCAGCAGGACTAGCGGAATTACCTTCGGGGAGCTGTTTTTT

j_gene: TRBJ2-1
abundance: .
d_gene: .
v_gene: TRBV2
CDR3aa: CASSEGTYNEQFF
CDR3nt: TGTGCCAGCAGCGAGGGTACTTACAATGAGCAGTTCTTC

j_gene: TRBJ2-1
abundance: .
d_gene: TRBD1
v_gene: TRBV9
CDR3aa: CASSVDTGDINEQFF
CDR3nt: TGTGCCAGCAGCGTAGACACAGGGGACATTAATGAGCAGTTCTTC